Following are 8 T cell receptor beta chains from one sample sequenced in a study of OX40 agonist ivuxolimab in advanced cancers. Assay: immunoSEQ multiplex PCR; the TCRdb copy retains only in-frame clones and omits some. The table lists around 66,000 clones, roughly nine tenths of them singletons. The specimen was CD4+ or CD8+ T cells sorted from blood, collected in a trial of the OX40 agonist ivuxolimab. The receptors shown here come from an adult with an advanced solid tumor such as melanoma, head and neck, liver or kidney cancer.

The chain carries TRBV7-2 and TRBJ1-5, with D perhaps matching TRBD1 (6 bases). Germline-derived CDR1 and CDR2 are SGHTA and FQGNSA. Trimming cost V 2 bases and J 5 bases, with 10 bases left between them. CDR3 size: 14 residues. CDR3: CASSLWEGDQPQHF. The CDR3 DNA sequence: TGTGCCAGCAGCTTATGGGAGGGGGATCAGCCCCAGCATTTT.

The rearrangement joins TRBV19 to TRBJ1-1; TRBD1 might be the D (5 bases). V was cut by 5 bases and J by 0 bases, with 13 bases left in between. This CDR3 has 15 residues. Germline V lookup: CDR1 LNHDA, CDR2 SQIVND (reference sequence). CDR3 sequence: CASSLTAFLNTEAFF. CDR3 nucleotide sequence: TGTGCCAGTAGTTTGACAGCCTTTCTGAACACTGAAGCTTTCTTT.

This chain connects TRBV5-4 to TRBJ2-5, with 9 bases fitting TRBD1. The J call could be wrong; TRBJ2-7 is a better fit for the DNA end. Looked up from germline, CDR1 is SGHNT and CDR2 is YYREEE (reference sequence). This CDR3 spans 15 amino acids. Written as DNA, the CDR3 is TGTGCCAGCAGCCCCCGGGACAGGGTTGTCCACGAGCAGTACTTC. This encodes CASSPRDRVVHEQYF.

The chain uses TRBV11-3 and TRBJ2-7; TRBD2 might be the D (6 bases). The length of the CDR3 is 13 residues. Germline CDR1 SGHNT, CDR2 YENEEA. The germline V and J ends were trimmed by 4 bases and 6 bases, with 13 bases remaining between them. CDR3 DNA: TGTGCCAGCAGCTCCCAACAGGAGGGCGAGCAGTACTTC. It encodes CASSSQQEGEQYF.

This clone was observed a few times. The CDR3 nucleotides read TGCGCCAGCAGCCAAGTGCTTAAGGGCTCGGGGGAGCAGTACTTC. It is translated as CASSQVLKGSGEQYF. The chain uses TRBV4-1 and TRBJ2-7, with D possibly TRBD2 on 5 matching bases. The CDR3 has 15 residues. Deletions cut 1 base from V and 7 bases from J, with 17 bases between. In germline, CDR1 is MGHRA, CDR2 YSYEKL.

The V gene is TRBV7-2, the J gene TRBJ2-1; D ambiguous. CDR1 and CDR2 from the germline V gene are SGHTA and FQGNSA. CDR3 size: 14 residues. V was trimmed by 5 bases and J by 10 bases, leaving 18 bases between them. The CDR3 region has the DNA TGTGCCAGCAGCCTAACCAAGGGATCGGAGGAGCAGTTCTTC. Its protein is CASSLTKGSEEQFF.

In nucleotides, the CDR3 is TGTGCCGCCGGGGGGAGGCTTAGCTCCTACGAGCAGTACTTC. Translated: CAAGGRLSSYEQYF. The chain is built from TRBV10-3 and TRBJ2-7; TRBD2 aligns across 7 bases. Trimming at V came to 11 bases and at J to 0 bases, leaving 10 bases not matched to a gene. The CDR3 has 14 residues. Germline V gives CDR1 ENHRY, CDR2 SYGVKD.

The V and J genes are TRBV9 and TRBJ2-1; D is perhaps TRBD1 (8 bases). CDR1 and CDR2 from the germline V gene are SGDLS and YYNGEE. The CDR3 is made up of 14 amino acids. Trimming shortened V by 4 bases and J by 8 bases, and 16 bases separated the two germline ends. The chain's CDR3 is CASSRLTGGDEQFF. CDR3 nucleotide sequence: TGTGCCAGCAGCAGATTAACAGGGGGGGATGAGCAGTTCTTC.